The source of this T cell receptor beta chain is a study of control samples from healthy donors and cancer patients. Germline lookup yields CDR1 MGHRA and CDR2 YSYEKL. The V end lost 3 bases, the J end lost 7 bases, and 9 bases lay between the germline ends. This CDR3 has 13 residues. Sequencing used immunoSEQ multiplex PCR; TCRdb keeps in-frame clones, though not all of them. The table lists 60,000 to 70,000 clones, approximately 88% of them singletons. The clonotype originates from a woman in her forties or fifties with lung cancer. The sample comprised PBMCs. The chain joins TRBV4-1 to TRBJ2-2; D gene ambiguous. The CDR3 here is CASSHPTFGELFF. The CDR3 bases are TGCGCCAGCAGCCACCCGACTTTCGGGGAGCTGTTTTTT.